This T cell receptor (beta chain) was recovered during a study of T-cell memory formation after mild COVID-19. The authors produced TCR alpha and TCR beta cDNA libraries with sample barcodes and UMIs by 5'RACE using constant-segment primers. TCRdb analysed the 5' RACE reads with MiXCR anew, one entry per CDR3 protein. The data show about 350,000 distinct CDR3 sequences, around 15% seen once. The sample was PBMCs or a T cell subset sorted from them (not recorded which). The sequence derives from a man between 18 and 35 years old who had mild COVID-19 (a few samples of this study predate the infection). Cell type and time point are not known.

CDR3 amino acids: CASSSPPGVVPGANVLTF. CDR3 coding DNA: TGTGCCAGCAGTTCCCCCCCCGGGGTTGTCCCTGGGGCCAACGTCCTGACTTTC. The rearrangement uses TRBV6-5 and TRBJ2-6; the D gene is possibly TRBD2 (5 bases). The V gene lost 4 bases and the J gene lost 2 bases, with 18 bases spanning the gap. This CDR3 comprises 18 residues. Germline V gives CDR1 MNHEY, CDR2 SVGAGI.